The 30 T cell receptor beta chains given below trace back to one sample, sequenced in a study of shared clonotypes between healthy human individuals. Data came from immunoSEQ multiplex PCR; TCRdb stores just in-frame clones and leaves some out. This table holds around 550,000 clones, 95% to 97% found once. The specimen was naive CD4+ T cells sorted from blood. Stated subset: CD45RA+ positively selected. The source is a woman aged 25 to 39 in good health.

For the CDR3, the DNA is TGTGCCAGCAGTTACCCGGCCAGGGCGAACACCGGGGAGCTGTTTTTT. Residues: CASSYPARANTGELFF. The V call is TRBV6-6, the J call TRBJ2-2; maybe TRBD1 (5 bases). V was trimmed by 2 bases and J by 0 bases, leaving 10 bases between them. The germline gives CDR1 MNHNY, CDR2 SVGAGI (reference sequence). This CDR3 is 16 amino acids long.

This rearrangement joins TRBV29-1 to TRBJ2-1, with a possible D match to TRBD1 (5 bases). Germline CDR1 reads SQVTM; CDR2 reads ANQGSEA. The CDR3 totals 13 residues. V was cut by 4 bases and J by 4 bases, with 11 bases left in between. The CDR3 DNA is TGCAGCGTTGGCCGCAGGGAATACAATGAGCAGTTCTTC. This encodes CSVGRREYNEQFF.

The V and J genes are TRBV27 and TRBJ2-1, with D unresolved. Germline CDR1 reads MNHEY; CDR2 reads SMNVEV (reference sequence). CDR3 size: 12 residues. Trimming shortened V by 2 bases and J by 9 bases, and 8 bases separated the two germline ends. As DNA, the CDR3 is TGTGCCAGCAGTTTACTTGGTGGTGAGCAGTTCTTC. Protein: CASSLLGGEQFF.

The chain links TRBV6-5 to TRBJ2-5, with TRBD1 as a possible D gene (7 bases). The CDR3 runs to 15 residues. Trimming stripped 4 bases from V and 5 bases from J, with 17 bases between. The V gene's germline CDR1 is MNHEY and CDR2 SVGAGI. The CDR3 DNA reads TGTGCCAGCAGTTCCGGGCCACAGGGGAGGGAGACCCAGTACTTC. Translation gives CASSSGPQGRETQYF.

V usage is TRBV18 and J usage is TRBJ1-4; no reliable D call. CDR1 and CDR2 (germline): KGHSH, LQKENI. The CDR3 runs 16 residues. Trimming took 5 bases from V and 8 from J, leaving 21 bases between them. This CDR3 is CASSIRIESVGEKLFF. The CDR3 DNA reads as TGTGCCAGCTCAATTAGGATTGAATCCGTAGGCGAAAAACTGTTTTTT.

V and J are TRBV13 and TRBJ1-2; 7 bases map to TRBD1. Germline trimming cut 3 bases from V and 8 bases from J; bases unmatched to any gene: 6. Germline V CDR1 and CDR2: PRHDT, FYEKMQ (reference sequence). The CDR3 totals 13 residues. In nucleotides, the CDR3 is TGTGCCAGCAGCTTCCCAGGGGGTTTGGGCTACACCTTC. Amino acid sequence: CASSFPGGLGYTF.

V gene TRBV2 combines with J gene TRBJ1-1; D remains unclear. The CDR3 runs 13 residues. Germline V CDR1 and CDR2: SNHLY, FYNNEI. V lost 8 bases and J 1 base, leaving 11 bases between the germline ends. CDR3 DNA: TGTGCCAGCGACCGGGAGAGGAACACTGAAGCTTTCTTT. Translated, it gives CASDRERNTEAFF.

CDR3 region: CASSLFPGDITEAFF. The DNA of the CDR3 is TGTGCCAGCTCACTGTTTCCAGGGGATATAACTGAAGCTTTCTTT. The V gene is TRBV18, the J gene TRBJ1-1; possibly TRBD1 for D (6 bases). The V gene lost 4 bases and the J gene lost 5 bases, with 17 bases spanning the gap. This CDR3 spans 15 amino acids. Germline values: CDR1 KGHSH, CDR2 LQKENI.

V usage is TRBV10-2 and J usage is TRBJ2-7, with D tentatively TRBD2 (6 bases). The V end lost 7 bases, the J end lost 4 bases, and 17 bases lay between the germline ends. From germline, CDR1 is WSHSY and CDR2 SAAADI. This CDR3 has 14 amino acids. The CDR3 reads CASMIGGTSYEQYF. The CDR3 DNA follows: TGCGCCAGCATGATCGGTGGGACTTCGTACGAGCAGTACTTC.

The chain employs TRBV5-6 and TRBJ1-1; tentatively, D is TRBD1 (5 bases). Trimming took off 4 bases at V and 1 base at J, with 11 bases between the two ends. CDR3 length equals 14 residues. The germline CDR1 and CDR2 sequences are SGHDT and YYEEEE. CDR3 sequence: CASSLGTRNTEAFF. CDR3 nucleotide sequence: TGTGCCAGCAGCCTAGGGACCCGGAACACTGAAGCTTTCTTT.

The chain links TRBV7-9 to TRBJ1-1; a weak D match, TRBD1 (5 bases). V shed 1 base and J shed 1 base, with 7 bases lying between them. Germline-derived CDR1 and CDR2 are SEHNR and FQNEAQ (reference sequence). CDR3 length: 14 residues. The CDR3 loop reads CASSLVRGNTEAFF. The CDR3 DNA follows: TGTGCCAGCAGCTTAGTGAGGGGGAACACTGAAGCTTTCTTT.

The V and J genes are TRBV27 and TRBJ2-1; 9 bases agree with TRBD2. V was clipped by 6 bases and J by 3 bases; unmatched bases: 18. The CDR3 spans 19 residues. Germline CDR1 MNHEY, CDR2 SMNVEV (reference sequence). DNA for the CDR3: TGTGCCAGCAGCGTGCGCCACCCTACGCAGACTAGCGGCTACAATGAGCAGTTCTTC. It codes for CASSVRHPTQTSGYNEQFF.

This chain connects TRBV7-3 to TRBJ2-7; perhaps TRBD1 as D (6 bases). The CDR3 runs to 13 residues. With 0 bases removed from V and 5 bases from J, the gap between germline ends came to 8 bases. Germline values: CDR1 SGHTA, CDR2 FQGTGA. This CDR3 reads CASSLTRDNEQYF. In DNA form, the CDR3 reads TGTGCCAGCAGCTTAACTCGGGACAACGAGCAGTACTTC.

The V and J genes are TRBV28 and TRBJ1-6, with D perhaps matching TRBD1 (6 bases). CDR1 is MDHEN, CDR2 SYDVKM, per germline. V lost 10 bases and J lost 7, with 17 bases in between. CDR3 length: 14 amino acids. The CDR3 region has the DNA TGTGCCACCGACAGGACGACTGGAAATTCACCCCTCCACTTT. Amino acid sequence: CATDRTTGNSPLHF.

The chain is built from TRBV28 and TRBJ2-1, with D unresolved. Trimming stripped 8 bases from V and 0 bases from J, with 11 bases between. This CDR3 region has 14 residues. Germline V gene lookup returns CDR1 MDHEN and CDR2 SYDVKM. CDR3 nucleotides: TGTGCCAGCTGGGGTCACGGCTCCTACAATGAGCAGTTCTTC. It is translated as CASWGHGSYNEQFF.

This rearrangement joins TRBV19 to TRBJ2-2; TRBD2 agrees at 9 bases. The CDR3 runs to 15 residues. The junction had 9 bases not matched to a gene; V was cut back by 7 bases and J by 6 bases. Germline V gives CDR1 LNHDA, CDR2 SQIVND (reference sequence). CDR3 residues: CASIPTSGVPGELFF. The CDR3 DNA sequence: TGTGCCAGTATTCCGACTAGCGGAGTCCCCGGGGAGCTGTTTTTT.

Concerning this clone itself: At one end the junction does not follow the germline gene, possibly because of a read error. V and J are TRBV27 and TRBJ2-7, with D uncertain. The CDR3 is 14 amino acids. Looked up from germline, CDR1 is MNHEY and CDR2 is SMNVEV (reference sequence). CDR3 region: CASSLGQVSSEQYF. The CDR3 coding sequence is TGTGCCAGCAGTTTAGGGCAGGTTTCCTCCGAGCAGTACTTC.

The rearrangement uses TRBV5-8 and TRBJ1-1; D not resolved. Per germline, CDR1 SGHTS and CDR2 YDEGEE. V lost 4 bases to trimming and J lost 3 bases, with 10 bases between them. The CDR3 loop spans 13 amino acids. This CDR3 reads CASSPTSHTEAFF. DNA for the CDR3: TGTGCCAGCAGCCCGACATCCCACACTGAAGCTTTCTTT.

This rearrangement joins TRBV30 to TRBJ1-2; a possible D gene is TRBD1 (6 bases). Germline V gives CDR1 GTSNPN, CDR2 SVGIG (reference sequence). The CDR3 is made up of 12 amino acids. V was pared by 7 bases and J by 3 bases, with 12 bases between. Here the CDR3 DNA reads TGTGCCTCTCACAGGGCGGACTATGGCTACACCTTC. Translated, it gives CASHRADYGYTF.

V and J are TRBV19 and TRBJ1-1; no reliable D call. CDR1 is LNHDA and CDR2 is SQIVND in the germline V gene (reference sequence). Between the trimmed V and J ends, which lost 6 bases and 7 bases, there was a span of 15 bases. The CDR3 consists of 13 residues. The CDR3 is CASRGGSVGEAFF. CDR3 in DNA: TGTGCCAGTAGAGGAGGGTCTGTCGGTGAAGCTTTCTTT.

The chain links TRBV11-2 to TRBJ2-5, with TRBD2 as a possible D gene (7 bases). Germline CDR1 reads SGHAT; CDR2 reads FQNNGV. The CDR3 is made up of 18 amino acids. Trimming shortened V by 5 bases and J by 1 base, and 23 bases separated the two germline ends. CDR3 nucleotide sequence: TGTGCCAGCAGCCGCAGAGGGGGGGCGCGGATCAGCCAAGAGACCCAGTACTTC. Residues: CASSRRGGARISQETQYF.

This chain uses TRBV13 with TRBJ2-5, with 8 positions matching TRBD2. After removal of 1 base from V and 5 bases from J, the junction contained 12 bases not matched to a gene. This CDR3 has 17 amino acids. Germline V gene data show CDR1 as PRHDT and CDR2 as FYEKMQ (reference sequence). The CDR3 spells CASSLVISGAFGETQYF. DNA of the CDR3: TGTGCCAGCAGCTTAGTAATTAGCGGGGCCTTCGGGGAGACCCAGTACTTC. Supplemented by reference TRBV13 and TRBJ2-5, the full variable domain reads AAGVIQSPRHLIKEKRETATLKCYPIPRHDTVYWYQQGPGQDPQFLISFYEKMQSDKGSIPDRFSAQQFSDYHSELNMSSLELGDSALYFCASSLVISGAFGETQYFGPGTRLLVL.

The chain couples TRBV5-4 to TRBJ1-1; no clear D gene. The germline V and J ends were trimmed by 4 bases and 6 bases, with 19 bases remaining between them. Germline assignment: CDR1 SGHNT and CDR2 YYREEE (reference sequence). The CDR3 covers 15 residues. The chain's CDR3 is CASSVNPVGGSEAFF. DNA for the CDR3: TGTGCCAGCAGCGTTAACCCGGTCGGCGGGTCTGAAGCTTTCTTT.

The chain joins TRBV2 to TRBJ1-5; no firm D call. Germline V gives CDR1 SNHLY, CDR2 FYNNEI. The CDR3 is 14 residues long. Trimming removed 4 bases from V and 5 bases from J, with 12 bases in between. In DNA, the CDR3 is TGTGCCAGCAGTGCGGAAGTGCCCCATCAGCCCCAGCATTTT. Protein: CASSAEVPHQPQHF.

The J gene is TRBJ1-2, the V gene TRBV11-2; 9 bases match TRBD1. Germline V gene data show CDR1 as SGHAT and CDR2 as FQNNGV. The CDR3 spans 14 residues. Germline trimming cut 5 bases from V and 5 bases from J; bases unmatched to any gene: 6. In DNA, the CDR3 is TGTGCCAGCAGCATACGACAGGGGGTATATGGCTACACCTTC. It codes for CASSIRQGVYGYTF.

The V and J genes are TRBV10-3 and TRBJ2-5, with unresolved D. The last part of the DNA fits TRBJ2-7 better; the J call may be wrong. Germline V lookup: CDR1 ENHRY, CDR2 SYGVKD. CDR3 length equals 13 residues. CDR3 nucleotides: TGTGCCATCAGTGAGGGTATGGGCCACGAGCAGTACTTC. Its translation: CAISEGMGHEQYF.

CDR3 nucleotide sequence: TGTGCCAGCAGTCGGACAGGGCCTACCTATGGCTACACCTTC. Translating gives CASSRTGPTYGYTF. V and J are TRBV6-5 and TRBJ1-2, with TRBD1 matching 8 bases. The V segment lost 5 bases and the J segment 4 bases; nucleotides outside the gene matches: 6. The CDR3 totals 14 residues. The germline gives CDR1 MNHEY, CDR2 SVGAGI.

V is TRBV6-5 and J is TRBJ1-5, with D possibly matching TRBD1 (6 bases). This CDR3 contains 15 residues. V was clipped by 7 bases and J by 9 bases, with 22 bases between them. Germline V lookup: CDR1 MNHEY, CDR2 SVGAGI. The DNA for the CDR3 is TGTGCCAGCACCCCCCGGGGGGCAGGGTCGGGGCCCCAGCATTTT. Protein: CASTPRGAGSGPQHF.

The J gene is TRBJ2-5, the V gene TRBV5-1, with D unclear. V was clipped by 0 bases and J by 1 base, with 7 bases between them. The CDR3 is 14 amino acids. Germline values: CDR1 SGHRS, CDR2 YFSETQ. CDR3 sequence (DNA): TGCGCCAGCAGCTTGGGACCAACCCAAGAGACCCAGTACTTC. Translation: CASSLGPTQETQYF.

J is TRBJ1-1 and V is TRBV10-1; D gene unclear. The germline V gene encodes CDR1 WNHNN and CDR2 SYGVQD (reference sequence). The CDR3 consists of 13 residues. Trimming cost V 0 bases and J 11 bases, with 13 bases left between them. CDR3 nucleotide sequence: TGCGCCAGCAGTGAGTCGGATATCCTCGGGGCTTTCTTT. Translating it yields CASSESDILGAFF.